Below are 12 T cell receptor beta chains sequenced from a single sample in a study of Ad26.COV2.S vaccination and SARS-CoV-2 variants. TCRdb's copy holds only in-frame clones and misses some; the assay was immunoSEQ multiplex PCR. The sample has around 320,000 clones, 70% to 90% seen once. Treatment noted: roughly 19 received Ad26.COV2.S at low or high dose, single or two shots; about 5 received placebo; per-sample allocation not given. It was on day 63 after the first vaccine or placebo injection that samples were taken. The sample was peripheral blood, taken in a trial of Ad26.COV2.S vaccine versus placebo. These receptors came from a person between 18 and 60 years old who received the Ad26.COV2.S COVID-19 vaccine or a placebo.

The rearrangement links TRBV5-1 to TRBJ2-1; possibly TRBD2 for D (6 bases). The V gene lost 4 bases and the J gene lost 8 bases, with 19 bases spanning the gap. The germline gives CDR1 SGHRS, CDR2 YFSETQ. The CDR3 runs to 15 residues. CDR3 sequence (DNA): TGCGCCAGCAGCGCGCTGGCGGGGTCCGCCGATGAGCAGTTCTTC. This sequence encodes CASSALAGSADEQFF.

The chain uses TRBV9 and TRBJ2-7, with D uncertain. CDR1 is SGDLS, CDR2 YYNGEE, per germline. V was pared by 4 bases and J by 4 bases, with 21 bases between. This CDR3 has 16 residues. CDR3 in amino acids: CASSPPDPRWLYEQYF. For the CDR3, the DNA is TGTGCCAGCAGCCCACCTGATCCCCGGTGGTTGTACGAGCAGTACTTC.

This chain connects TRBV6-4 to TRBJ1-2; TRBD1 matches 7 bases. The germline V gene has CDR1 MRHNA and CDR2 SNTAGT. The CDR3 consists of 13 residues. The J segment lost 8 bases and the V segment lost 2 bases, leaving 5 bases of the junction unmatched. The CDR3: CASSDNRGGGYTF. In nucleotides, the CDR3 is TGTGCCAGCAGTGACAACAGGGGCGGCGGCTACACCTTC.

This clone was observed once. The chain has TRBV12-5 and TRBJ2-1; D remains ambiguous. This CDR3 is 17 amino acids long. Germline V lookup: CDR1 LGHNT, CDR2 FRNRAP. V was shortened by 9 bases and J by 0 bases, with 21 bases between the two germline ends. CDR3: CASTLPTSTHSYNEQFF. The CDR3 DNA follows: TGTGCTAGCACATTACCGACCAGCACTCACTCCTACAATGAGCAGTTCTTC.

This CDR3 is CASSLTGSTDTQYF. The CDR3 nucleotides read TGTGCCAGCAGCTTGACAGGTAGCACAGATACGCAGTATTTT. V usage is TRBV5-4 and J usage is TRBJ2-3; D possibly corresponds to TRBD1 (5 bases). V lost 1 base to trimming and J lost 0 bases, with 6 bases between them. Per germline, CDR1 SGHNT and CDR2 YYREEE (reference sequence). This CDR3 spans 14 amino acids. The whole variable domain, filled in from reference TRBV5-4 and TRBJ2-3, reads ETGVTQSPTHLIKTRGQQVTLRCSSQSGHNTVSWYQQALGQGPQFIFQYYREEENGRGNFPPRFSGLQFPNYSSELNVNALELDDSALYLCASSLTGSTDTQYFGPGTRLTVL.

The gene calls are TRBV7-2 and TRBJ1-1; D uncertain. Trimming pared 3 bases from V and 0 bases from J, leaving 5 bases between. Germline V gene sequence: CDR1 SGHTA, CDR2 FQGNSA. The CDR3 contains 13 residues. CDR3 sequence reads: CASSFSMNTEAFF. CDR3 nucleotide sequence: TGTGCCAGCAGCTTTTCGATGAACACTGAAGCTTTCTTT.

The chain has TRBV10-1 and TRBJ1-2; D remains unclear. V dropped 2 bases and J dropped 6 bases, with 10 bases sitting between them. The CDR3 loop spans 13 amino acids. The V gene's germline CDR1 is WNHNN and CDR2 SYGVQD (reference sequence). The CDR3 sequence: CASSERPDHGYTF. The DNA of the CDR3 is TGCGCCAGCAGTGAGAGGCCAGACCATGGCTACACCTTC.

The chain links TRBV7-2 to TRBJ1-2; 10 nucleotides match TRBD1. Germline V gene lookup returns CDR1 SGHTA and CDR2 FQGNSA. The V and J ends lost 5 bases and 6 bases, in that order; junction bases with no gene match: 9. This CDR3 has 15 residues. The CDR3 reads CASSRRDRGRDGYTF. CDR3 DNA: TGTGCCAGCAGCAGGCGGGACAGGGGACGGGATGGCTACACCTTC.

The V gene is TRBV10-3, the J gene TRBJ2-7, with TRBD1 matching 12 bases. The V segment lost 4 bases and the J segment 6 bases; nucleotides outside the gene matches: 4. The CDR3 is 14 residues long. Germline values: CDR1 ENHRY, CDR2 SYGVKD. The CDR3 DNA is TGTGCCATCAGTGTTGGGACAGGGGGCTCCGAGCAGTACTTC. This translates into CAISVGTGGSEQYF.

The chain has TRBV9 and TRBJ2-5; 7 bases are a match to TRBD1. The CDR3 sequence is 15 residues long. Germline-derived CDR1 and CDR2 are SGDLS and YYNGEE. The V segment lost 2 bases and the J segment 2 bases; nucleotides outside the gene matches: 6. CDR3 DNA sequence: TGTGCCAGCAGCGTCCAGACAGGGTATCAAGAGACCCAGTACTTC. This translates into CASSVQTGYQETQYF.

This clone showed up just a few times. The chain employs TRBV7-9 and TRBJ1-6; D not resolved. Per germline, CDR1 SEHNR and CDR2 FQNEAQ (reference sequence). CDR3 length: 13 amino acids. Deletions cut 1 base from V and 8 bases from J, with 6 bases between. This CDR3 reads CASSLDGDSPLHF. The CDR3 coding sequence is TGTGCCAGCAGCTTAGACGGGGATTCACCCCTCCACTTT.

This sequence joins TRBV4-3 and TRBJ1-6, with 11 nucleotides matching TRBD1. The length of the CDR3 is 17 residues. V shed 1 base and J 6 bases; nucleotides not matched to a gene: 5. Per the germline V gene, CDR1 is LGHNA and CDR2 is YSLEER. In DNA, the CDR3 is TGCGCCAGCAGCCAAGCCGCCGGGACAGGGGGTAATTCACCCCTCCACTTT. Translating it yields CASSQAAGTGGNSPLHF.